This T cell receptor beta chain was observed in a study of cytomegalovirus exposure and HLA in healthy donors. The PCR was carried out with 60 Vbeta primers and 13 Jbeta primers. TCRdb's table, derived via immunoSEQ multiplex PCR, lists solely in-frame clones and lacks some. The sample holds about 160,000 clones, 70% to 80% seen once. Study results and caveats: Upon later analysis, HLA-associated TCR beta chains proved more clonally expanded than other, equally common chains.

This clone was seen a few times. Its target is not known. This clonotype originated in a human donor in good health. The material sequenced was PBMCs.

CDR3 in DNA: TGTGCCAGCGGCTCGGGTGGGGCCAACGTCCTGACTTTC. This codes for CASGSGGANVLTF. The rearrangement joins TRBV27 to TRBJ2-6, with D hard to call. The CDR3 runs to 13 residues. From germline, CDR1 is MNHEY and CDR2 SMNVEV (reference sequence). Trimming took 8 bases from V and 3 from J, leaving 8 bases between them.